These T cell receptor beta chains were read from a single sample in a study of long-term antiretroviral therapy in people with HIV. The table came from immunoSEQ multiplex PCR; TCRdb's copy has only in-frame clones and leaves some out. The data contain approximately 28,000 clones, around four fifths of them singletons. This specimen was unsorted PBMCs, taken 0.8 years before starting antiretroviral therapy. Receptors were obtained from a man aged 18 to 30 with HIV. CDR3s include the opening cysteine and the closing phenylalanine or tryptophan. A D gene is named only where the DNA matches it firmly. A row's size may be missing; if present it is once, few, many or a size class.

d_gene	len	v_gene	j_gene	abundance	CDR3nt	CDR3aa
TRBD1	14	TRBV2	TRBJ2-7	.	TGTGCCAGCAGGGTCCGGGACAGGAACTACGAGCAGTACTTC	CASRVRDRNYEQYF
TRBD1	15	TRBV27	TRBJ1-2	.	TGTGCCAGCAGTTGGTCCGGGACAGGGGGCTATGGCTACACCTTC	CASSWSGTGGYGYTF
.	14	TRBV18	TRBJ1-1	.	TGTGCCAGCTCCCCCGGGGGACTCGGGACTGAAGCTTTCTTT	CASSPGGLGTEAFF
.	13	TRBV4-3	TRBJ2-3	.	TGCGCCAGCAGCCTCCTCGTTGGAGATACGCAGTATTTT	CASSLLVGDTQYF
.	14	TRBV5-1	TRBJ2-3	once	TGCGCCAGCAGCTTGGGGGACAGCACAGATACGCAGTATTTT	CASSLGDSTDTQYF
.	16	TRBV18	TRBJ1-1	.	TGTGCCAGCTCACCAGGGAGTAGCTTCGGGGGTACTGAAGCTTTCTTT	CASSPGSSFGGTEAFF
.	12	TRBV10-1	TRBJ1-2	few	TGCGCCAGCACCCCTCTTATGTGTGGCTACACCTTC	CASTPLMCGYTF
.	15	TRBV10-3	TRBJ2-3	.	TGTGCCATCAGTGAGTCTAGTAGTAGTACAGATACGCAGTATTTT	CAISESSSSTDTQYF
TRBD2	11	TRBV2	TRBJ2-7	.	TGTGCCAGCAGGATGGGGGGGGAGCAGTACTTC	CASRMGGEQYF
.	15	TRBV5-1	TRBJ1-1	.	TGCGCCAGCAGTCGTGGGCGGATAATGGACACTGAAGCTTTCTTT	CASSRGRIMDTEAFF
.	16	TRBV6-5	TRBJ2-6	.	TGTGCCAGCAGTTACTCGGTAGGATCTGGGGCCAACGTCCTGACTTTC	CASSYSVGSGANVLTF
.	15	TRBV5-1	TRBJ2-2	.	TGCGCCAGCAGCCCCGGGACGGCGAACACCGGGGAGCTGTTTTTT	CASSPGTANTGELFF
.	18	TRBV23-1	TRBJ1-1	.	TGCGCCAGCAGTCAATCGATGGTTAAAAGTCGAGAAAACACTGAAGCTTTCTTT	CASSQSMVKSRENTEAFF
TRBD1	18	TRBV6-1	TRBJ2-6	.	TGTGCCAGCAGTGGAACCGGACAGGGTACCTCTGGGGCCAACGTCCTGACTTTC	CASSGTGQGTSGANVLTF
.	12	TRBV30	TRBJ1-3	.	TGTGCCTGGAGTGTACAGGGATACACCATATATTTT	CAWSVQGYTIYF
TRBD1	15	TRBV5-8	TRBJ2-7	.	TGTGCCAGCAGCTTGAGGGACAGCCGCCTTTACGAGCAGTACTTC	CASSLRDSRLYEQYF
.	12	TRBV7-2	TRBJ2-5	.	TGTGCCAGCAGCTTAGGAGGGACATCCTGGCACTTC	CASSLGGTSWHF
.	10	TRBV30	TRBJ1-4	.	TGTGCTCTCCAAGATGAAAAACTGTTTTTT	CALQDEKLFF
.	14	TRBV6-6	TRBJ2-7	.	TGTGCCAGCAGTTACGGGGACACAATTTACGAGCAGTACTTC	CASSYGDTIYEQYF
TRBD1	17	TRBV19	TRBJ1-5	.	TGTGCCAGTAGTCCGGGACAGGGGGCTGCCAGCAATCAGCCCCAGCATTTT	CASSPGQGAASNQPQHF
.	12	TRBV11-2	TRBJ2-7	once	TGTGCCAGCAGCTTCTCCGTCTACGAGCAGTACTTC	CASSFSVYEQYF
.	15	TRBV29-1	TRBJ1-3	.	TGCAGCGTTGGGCCCGGGTGGGGTACTGGAAACACCATATATTTT	CSVGPGWGTGNTIYF
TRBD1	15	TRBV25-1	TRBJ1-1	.	TGTGCCAGCAGTGCCGACAGGGAAATGGACACTGAAGCTTTCTTT	CASSADREMDTEAFF
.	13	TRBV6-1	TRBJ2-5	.	TGTGCCAGCAGTAATGACTTCTCGGAGACCCAGTACTTC	CASSNDFSETQYF
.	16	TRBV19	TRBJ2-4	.	TGTGCCGGAGGTGTCCCCCGAAGAGGAGCCAAAAACATTCAGTACTTC	CAGGVPRRGAKNIQYF
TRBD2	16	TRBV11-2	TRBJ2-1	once	TGTGCCAGCAGCTTAGAAGATAGCGGGGGCTACAATGAGCAGTTCTTC	CASSLEDSGGYNEQFF
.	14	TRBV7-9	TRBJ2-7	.	TGTGCCAGCAGCTTAAGGCGCTTGGGAAACGAGCAGTACTTC	CASSLRRLGNEQYF
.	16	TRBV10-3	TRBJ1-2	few	TGTGCCACGCAGAGTACGGACGGCAACACAGACTATGGCTACACCTTC	CATQSTDGNTDYGYTF
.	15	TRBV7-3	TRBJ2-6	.	TGTGCCAGCAGCTTACAGACCTCTGGGGCCAACGTCCTGACTTTC	CASSLQTSGANVLTF
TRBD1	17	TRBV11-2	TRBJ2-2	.	TGTGCCAGCAGAAGACCGGGACAGGGGGCGCGGACCGGGGAGCTGTTTTTT	CASRRPGQGARTGELFF
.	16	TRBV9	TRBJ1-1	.	TGTGCCAGCAGCCCCCCAGGGGTTTCCGGGAGCACTGAAGCTTTCTTT	CASSPPGVSGSTEAFF
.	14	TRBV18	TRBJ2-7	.	TGTGCCAGCGAGGACGACAGGCATCCCTACGAGCAGTACTTC	CASEDDRHPYEQYF
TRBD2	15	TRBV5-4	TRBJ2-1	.	TGTGCCAGCAGTTCCACTAGCGGGATGTACAATGAGCAGTTCTTC	CASSSTSGMYNEQFF
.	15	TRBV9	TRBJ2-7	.	TGTGCCAGCAGCGTAGATTTGGGGACCGGGTTCGAGCAGTACTTC	CASSVDLGTGFEQYF
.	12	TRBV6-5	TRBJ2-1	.	TGTGCCAGCAGTTACGGGGGAAATGAGCAGTTCTTC	CASSYGGNEQFF
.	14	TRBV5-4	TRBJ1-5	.	TGTGCCAGCAGCTTGGACGGGGGCAATCAGCCCCAGCATTTT	CASSLDGGNQPQHF
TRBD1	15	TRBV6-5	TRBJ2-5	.	TGTGCCAGCAGCCACCGACAGGGAACCCAGGAGACCCAGTACTTC	CASSHRQGTQETQYF
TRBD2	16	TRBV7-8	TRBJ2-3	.	TGTGCCAGCAGCGACTCACTAGCGGGAGGAACAGATACGCAGTATTTT	CASSDSLAGGTDTQYF
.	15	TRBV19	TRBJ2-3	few	TGTGCCAGTAGTATATCCTCGGGAGTCACAGATACGCAGTATTTT	CASSISSGVTDTQYF
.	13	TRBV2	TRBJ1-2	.	TGTGCCAGCAGTGGGGGGGGAGACTATGGCTACACCTTC	CASSGGGDYGYTF
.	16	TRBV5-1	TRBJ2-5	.	TGCGCCAGCAGCAGATCCTCCGCGGGGATGCAGGAGACCCAGTACTTC	CASSRSSAGMQETQYF
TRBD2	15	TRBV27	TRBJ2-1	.	TGTGCCAGCAGTGGGGAACTAGCGCGATACAATGAGCAGTTCTTC	CASSGELARYNEQFF
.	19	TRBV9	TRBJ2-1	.	TGTGCCAGCAGCGGGGTTATTAAGGAGGGGGCCCGGGGATACAATGAGCAGTTCTTC	CASSGVIKEGARGYNEQFF
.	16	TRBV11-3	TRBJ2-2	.	TGTGCCAGCAGCTCCCGGGACTCGAGACGCACCGGGGAGCTGTTTTTT	CASSSRDSRRTGELFF
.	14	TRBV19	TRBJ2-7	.	TGTGCCAGTAGTATTGGGGGTGCTAGGTACGAGCAGTACTTC	CASSIGGARYEQYF
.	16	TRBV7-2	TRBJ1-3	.	TGTGCCAGCAGCTTAGGGGCAGCAGGCTCTGGAAACACCATATATTTT	CASSLGAAGSGNTIYF
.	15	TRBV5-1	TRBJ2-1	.	TGCGCCAGCACCCTGGACAGCCCCTATGGCAATGAGCAGTTCTTC	CASTLDSPYGNEQFF
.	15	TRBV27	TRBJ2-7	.	TGTGCCAGCAGTTTAAAATGGAACCCCACCTACGAGCAGTACTTC	CASSLKWNPTYEQYF
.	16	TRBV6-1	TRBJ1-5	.	TGTGCCAGCAGTGAAGCGCACAGTGCGTCCGGTCAGCCCCAGCATTTT	CASSEAHSASGQPQHF
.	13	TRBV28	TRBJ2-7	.	TGTGCCAGCAGTTCCGGGGCCCCCTACGAGCAGTACTTC	CASSSGAPYEQYF
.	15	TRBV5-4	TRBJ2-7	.	TGTGCCAGCAGCCCTGGGACGGGGAGCTCCTACGAGCAGTACTTC	CASSPGTGSSYEQYF
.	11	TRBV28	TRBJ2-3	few	TGTGCCAGCAGTGGCAGCGATACGCAGTATTTT	CASSGSDTQYF
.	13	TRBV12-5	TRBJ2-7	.	TGTGCTAGTGGTTTCGGCCAGGGCTACGAGCAGTACTTC	CASGFGQGYEQYF
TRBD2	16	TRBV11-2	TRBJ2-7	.	TGTGCCAGCAGCCTTCGACTAGCGGGGGGCTCCTACGAGCAGTACTTC	CASSLRLAGGSYEQYF
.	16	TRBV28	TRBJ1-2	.	TGTGCCAGCAGTTTATCCTTCGTGACCCTACTGGGGGGCTACACCTTC	CASSLSFVTLLGGYTF
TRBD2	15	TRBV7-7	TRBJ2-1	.	TGTGCTAGCAGCTTGAGCGGGAGTGCCTACAATGAGCAGTTCTTC	CASSLSGSAYNEQFF
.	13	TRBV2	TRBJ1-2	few	TGTGCCAGCAGGATCGGCCCTTCTAATGGCTACACCTTC	CASRIGPSNGYTF